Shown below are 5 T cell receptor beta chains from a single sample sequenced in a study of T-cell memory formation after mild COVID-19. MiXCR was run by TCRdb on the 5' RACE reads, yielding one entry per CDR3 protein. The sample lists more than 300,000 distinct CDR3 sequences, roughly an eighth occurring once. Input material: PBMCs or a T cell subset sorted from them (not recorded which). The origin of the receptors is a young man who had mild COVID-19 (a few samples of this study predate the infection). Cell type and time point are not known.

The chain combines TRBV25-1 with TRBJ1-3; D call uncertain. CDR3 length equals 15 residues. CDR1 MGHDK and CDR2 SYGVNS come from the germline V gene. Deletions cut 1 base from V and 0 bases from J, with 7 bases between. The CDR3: CASSEFGSSGNTIYF. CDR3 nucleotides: TGTGCCAGCAGTGAATTTGGCAGCTCTGGAAACACCATATATTTT.

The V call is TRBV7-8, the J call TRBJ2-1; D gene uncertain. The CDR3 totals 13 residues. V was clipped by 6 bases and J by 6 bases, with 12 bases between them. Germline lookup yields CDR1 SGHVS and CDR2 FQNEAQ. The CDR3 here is CASSGPSLNEQFF. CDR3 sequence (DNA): TGTGCCAGCAGTGGGCCCAGCCTCAATGAGCAGTTCTTC.

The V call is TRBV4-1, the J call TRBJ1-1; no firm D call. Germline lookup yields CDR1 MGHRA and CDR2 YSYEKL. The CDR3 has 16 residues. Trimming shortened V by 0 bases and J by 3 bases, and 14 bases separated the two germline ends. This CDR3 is CASSQESTGSYTEAFF. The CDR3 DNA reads TGCGCCAGCAGCCAAGAGTCAACGGGCAGCTACACTGAAGCTTTCTTT.

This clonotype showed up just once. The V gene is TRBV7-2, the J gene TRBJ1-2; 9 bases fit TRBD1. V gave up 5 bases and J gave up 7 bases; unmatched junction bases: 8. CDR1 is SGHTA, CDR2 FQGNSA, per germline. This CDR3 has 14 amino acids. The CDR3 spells CASSPPGQGSGYTF. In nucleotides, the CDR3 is TGTGCCAGCAGCCCACCCGGACAGGGGTCTGGCTACACCTTC.

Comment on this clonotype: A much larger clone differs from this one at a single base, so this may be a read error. The CDR3 loop is CASSWTGDTEAFF. The CDR3 DNA is TGTGCCAGCAGCTGGACAGGGGACACTGAAGCTTTCTTT. The rearrangement joins TRBV5-5 to TRBJ1-1; the match to TRBD1 covers 9 bases. The CDR3 has 13 amino acids. Per the germline V gene, CDR1 is SGHKS and CDR2 is YYEKEE (reference sequence). Unmatched junction bases numbered 0, after V lost 3 bases and J lost 3 bases.